The T cell receptor (beta chain) under discussion was sequenced for a study of blood T cell repertoires in COVID-19. In its sample, this clone was seen a few times. Method: immunoSEQ multiplex PCR; TCRdb's copy keeps in-frame clones and lacks some. Of about 200,000 clones in the sample, about 82% are singletons; the top ten hold about 6%. Grouping used clinical history reported by participants in a survey and questionnaire. What was sequenced was PBMCs or T cells enriched from blood (not recorded which). The receptor comes from a man aged 35 to 55 with acute COVID-19.

DNA for the CDR3: TGCAGCGTTGTCGGGACACCATCCTACGAGCAGTACTTC. Encoded protein: CSVVGTPSYEQYF. The chain is built from TRBV29-1 and TRBJ2-7; D may be TRBD1 (6 bases). CDR3 length: 13 amino acids. The V end was cut by 4 bases, the J end by 1 base, with 11 bases between. Germline V gene data show CDR1 as SQVTM and CDR2 as ANQGSEA.